This T cell receptor beta chain derives from a study of blood T cell repertoires in COVID-19. Study information: Italy, Spain and the United States were the sources of the convalescent and acute COVID-19 samples.

Source study methods: For nucleated cells, counts were estimated from reference gene primer amplification. Assay: immunoSEQ multiplex PCR; the TCRdb copy retains only in-frame clones and omits some. For V, J and clone size, that table is used; D and trimming come from the DNA. The sample yields tens of thousands of clones, approximately 92% seen once. CDR1 and CDR2 from the germline V gene are MNHEY and SMNVEV (reference sequence). The CDR3 is 15 amino acids. Trimming shortened V by 0 bases and J by 0 bases, and 9 bases separated the two germline ends. Sequenced sample: peripheral blood. The sequence came from a human donor in a cohort sampled during active COVID-19. V usage is TRBV27 and J usage is TRBJ2-7, with D tentatively TRBD1 (6 bases). CDR3 bases: TGTGCCAGCAGTTTATCCCCACAGGGCTCCTACGAGCAGTACTTC. Translated, it gives CASSLSPQGSYEQYF.